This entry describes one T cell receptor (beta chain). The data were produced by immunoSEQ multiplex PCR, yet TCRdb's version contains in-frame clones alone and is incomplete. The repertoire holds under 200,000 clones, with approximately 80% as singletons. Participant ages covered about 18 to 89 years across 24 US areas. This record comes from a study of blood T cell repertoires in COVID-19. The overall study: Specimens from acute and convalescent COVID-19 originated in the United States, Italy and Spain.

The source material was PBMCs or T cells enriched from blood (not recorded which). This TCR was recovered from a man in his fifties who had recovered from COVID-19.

The CDR3 DNA is TGTGCCAGCAGCTTCTCTCTACAGGGTTCCTCCTACGAGCAGTACTTC. It encodes CASSFSLQGSSYEQYF. The gene calls are TRBV11-2 and TRBJ2-7, with D possibly being TRBD1 (6 bases). Germline V gene lookup returns CDR1 SGHAT and CDR2 FQNNGV. The V gene lost 3 bases and the J gene lost 0 bases, with 15 bases spanning the gap. This CDR3 has 16 amino acids.